The sequence of this T cell receptor (beta chain) was determined in a study of regulatory T cells in long-lasting Graves disease. The wider study: For a period under 3 months, newly diagnosed Graves' patients had taken antithyroid drugs. General observations from the study: Relative to new patients (roughly 970), persistent patients exhibited greater sharing of public clonotypes (approximately 3,000).

Described time point: newly diagnosed GD, antithyroid drugs for less than 3 months. PBMCs provided the RNA from which the TCR library was made. This CDR3 spans 15 amino acids. V was pared by 1 base and J by 1 base, with 8 bases between. CDR1 and CDR2 from the germline V gene are DFQATT and SNEGSKA (reference sequence). Building the TCR beta libraries relied on iRepertoire HTBI primers, and CDR3 regions underwent Arm-PCR. TCRdb re-called the multiplex PCR reads with MiXCR, one entry per CDR3 protein. The sample has roughly 500,000 distinct CDR3 sequences, about 14% seen once. A word on this clonotype: Its specificity is not known.

In addition, the sample was reused for a study of T cells in Graves' hyperthyroidism and ophthalmopathy. As reported in that work: The primer set for the first-round RT-PCR of the TCR CDR3 was HTBI.

The chain couples TRBV20-1 to TRBJ2-6, with D unclear. The specimen comprised peripheral blood mononuclear cells (PBMCs), sampled at new diagnosis, from a patient treated with antithyroid drugs. This receptor was obtained from a woman aged 50 to 60 with Graves disease. CDR3 amino acids: CSARGTASGANVLTF. DNA of the CDR3: TGCAGTGCTAGAGGGACCGCTTCTGGGGCCAACGTCCTGACTTTC.